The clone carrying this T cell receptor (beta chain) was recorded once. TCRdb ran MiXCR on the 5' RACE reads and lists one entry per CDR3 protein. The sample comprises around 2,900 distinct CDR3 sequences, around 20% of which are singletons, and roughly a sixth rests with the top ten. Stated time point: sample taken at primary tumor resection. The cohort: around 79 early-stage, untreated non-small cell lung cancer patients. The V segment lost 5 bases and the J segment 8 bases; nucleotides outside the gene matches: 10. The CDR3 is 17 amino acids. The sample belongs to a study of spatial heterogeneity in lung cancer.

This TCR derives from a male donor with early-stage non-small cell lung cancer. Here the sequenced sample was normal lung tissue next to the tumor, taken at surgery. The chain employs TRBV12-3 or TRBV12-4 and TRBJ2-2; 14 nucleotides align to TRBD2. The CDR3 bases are TGTGCCAGCAGTCCTCTGGGACTAGCGGGAGTAACGGGGGAGCTGTTTTTT. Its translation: CASSPLGLAGVTGELFF.